The clone carrying this TCR beta chain was seen a few times. The antigen is unknown. This CDR3 spans 13 amino acids. The ends were cut back, 7 bases at V and 0 bases at J, with 10 bases in the middle. The germline V gene encodes CDR1 MDHEN and CDR2 SYDVKM. The data are from a study of T cell responses to AZD1222 COVID-19 vaccine. TCRdb keeps only in-frame clones here, not all; method: immunoSEQ multiplex PCR. The sample includes around 180,000 clones, over 75% of them seen just once. Study findings and constraints: Clonal diversity was possibly underestimated, and the donors were mostly white British, with more females. Seropositive at baseline were only a handful of AZD1222 recipients.

The source is an adult in good health. The chain joins TRBV28 to TRBJ2-7; no clear D. The specimen comprised peripheral blood, sampled on day 0 of AZD1222 vaccination. The CDR3: CASKVPLSYEQYF. The CDR3, as DNA: TGTGCCAGCAAAGTGCCCCTCTCCTACGAGCAGTACTTC. The full variable domain, its missing parts supplied by reference TRBV28 and TRBJ2-7, is DVKVTQSSRYLVKRTGEKVFLECVQDMDHENMFWYRQDPGLGLRLIYFSYDVKMKEKGDIPEGYSVSREKKERFSLILESASTNQTSMYLCASKVPLSYEQYFGPGTRLTVT.